This TCR beta chain was obtained from a study of Graves' ophthalmopathy and Graves' hyperthyroidism. Using RNA transcripts, the TCR beta CDR3 regions were amplified. Second-round multiplex PCR came after first-round RT-PCR with HTBI primers. Using its own MiXCR run on the multiplex PCR reads, TCRdb lists one record per CDR3 protein. The sample has a few hundred thousand distinct CDR3 sequences, roughly 15% seen once. The ends were cut back, 2 bases at V and 3 bases at J, with 10 bases in the middle. The CDR3 consists of 14 residues. Looked up from germline, CDR1 is KGHSH and CDR2 is LQKENI. Stable hyperthyroidism denotes an absence of ophthalmopathy throughout 18 months of follow-up. Patients were left out if they had other autoimmune diseases, uncontrolled infections, pregnancy or lactation. Physicians reached a diagnosis by relying on clinical symptoms, serum thyroxine, TRAb, thyroid ultrasound and orbital computed tomography.

V is TRBV18 and J is TRBJ2-5; D call uncertain. Sequenced input: peripheral blood. The sequence was collected from a woman in her late teens or twenties with stable Graves' hyperthyroidism. DNA of the CDR3: TGTGCCAGCTCACCAGGAACTCGGAAAGAGACCCAGTACTTC. This gives the protein CASSPGTRKETQYF.